A single T cell receptor beta chain is shown here with its context. Its antigen is currently not known. No base qualities exist here, and no much larger clone lies one base off it. The protocol used for the library was 5' RACE. Sequenced on an Illumina HiSeq 2500. A second PCR of roughly 6 to 11 cycles was run with a J-beta primer mix and a sample-barcoded 5' primer. A unique molecular identifier was introduced onto each TCR beta cDNA molecule by a template-switch 5' adaptor carrying 12 random nucleotides. Each sample yielded at least 3 million CDR3-containing paired-end reads. The Mint cDNA synthesis kit, primed by a TRBC-specific oligonucleotide, was used to synthesize first-strand cDNA from all RNA. All cDNA was treated with uracil-DNA glycosylase and then went through a first 18-cycle PCR with the universal primers M1SS and BC2_uni_R. The authors' pipeline ran thus. Normalization of each sample was performed by random selection of 1 million high-quality reads, each carrying a distinct molecular identifier. Instead of being binned into consensus sequences, reads that shared molecular identifiers were thrown out. MiTCR, run with a Q25 quality threshold and the strictest error-elimination algorithm, handled CDR3 identification, clonotype clustering and error correction. A nonparametric unseen species model using Euler transformation provided a lower-bound estimate of total TCR beta diversity. In-frame beta chains were kept once TCRdb had trimmed the public reads at Q25 with fastp and called clones with MiXCR. Merged by CDR3 protein, the rows form single entries marked with the most common genes and DNA. The V and J calls, along with clone size, are taken from TCRdb and not from the paper's own processing. Counted in this sample were about 1.1 million distinct CDR3 sequences; 30% to 40% of them appeared once. Around 13% of the sample rests with the top ten.

This entry comes from a study of blood T cells in healthy people across ages (dated by TCRdb to the mid-2010s). Describing the broader study: Template switching captured roughly one uniquely barcoded TCR beta cDNA molecule per two T cells in model experiments. Age-related changes in TCR beta repertoire diversity were measured in the study by deep sequencing normalized with unique cDNA molecular identifiers. Donors were grouped into four age groups: young (average 16 years), middle-aged (39), aged (over 55) and long-lived (approximately 81). To avoid experimental bias, donors of different ages were distributed randomly across sequencing lanes. Two additional independent replicas of 1 million unique cDNA reads from the same blood draw were analyzed for two donors (one aged 18 to 29 and one aged 80 or older). Study-wide conclusions, independent of this receptor: Compared with the aged group, the long-lived group had more naive CD4+ T cells, fewer expanded clones and increased TCR diversity, suggesting age selection. Estimates of total diversity from one million sequenced T cells were regarded as lower bounds and underestimates. Observed TCR beta diversity per million T cells fell roughly linearly with age, and a significant reduction was already apparent by age around 40. Because profiling used bulk unsorted PBMCs, naive and antigen-experienced compartments could not be compared conclusively. A strong correlation was found between observed TCR beta diversity and the percentage of naive T cells measured by flow cytometry. The CMV infection status of donors was not known, potentially confounding age-related changes in expanded clonotypes.

Systemically healthy Caucasian individuals from Russia, over 30 in total and aged about 6 to 90 years, were included as donors. Each donor gave 9.5 to 10 milliliters of peripheral blood, drawn into EDTA-treated Vacutainer tubes. PBMCs were isolated by Ficoll-Paque density-gradient centrifugation, with at least 7 million obtained per sample. Total RNA, at least 5 micrograms per sample, was extracted from PBMCs with Trizol reagent. For every donor, an aliquot of PBMCs went through flow cytometry to measure the percentages of naive CD45RAhigh/CD27high T cells. V is pared back by 0 bases and J by 8 bases, with 11 bases lying between the germline termini. The CDR3 holds 13 amino acids from the cysteine to the phenylalanine. Of the read, only the CDR3 DNA is kept; its 39 bases are in frame from base 1. According to the germline V gene, CDR1 reads SGHRS and CDR2 reads YFSETQ.

The source of this sequence is a young man in good health. The chain was built from TRBV5-1 and TRBJ1-2; a weak D assignment points to TRBD1 (5 bases agree). Sequenced: blood. The DNA sequence follows: TGCGCCAGCAGCTTGGATTCAGGGAAGGGCTACACCTTC. It codes for CASSLDSGKGYTF.